Presented here are 12 T cell receptor beta chains from one specimen sequenced in a study of blood T cell repertoires in COVID-19 (dated by TCRdb to the early 2020s). The library was produced with the immunoSEQ multiplex PCR assay. TCRdb retrieved this table from immuneACCESS and kept in-frame rearrangements only. Not all clones are present; in checked studies, unresolved V genes account for under half, and no reason is known for the remainder. The sample data list roughly 220,000 clones, and around nine tenths of these were observed just once. The ten most abundant clones make up around 2.7% of the sample. Sequencing input: peripheral blood. The receptor set was obtained from a man aged 60 to 69 with acute or convalescent COVID-19.

Only one count was recorded for this clone. This rearrangement joins TRBV20-1 to TRBJ1-2, with D possibly matching TRBD1 (5 bases). This CDR3 spans 11 amino acids. Trimming stripped 7 bases from V and 11 bases from J, with 17 bases between. CDR1 DFQATT and CDR2 SNEGSKA come from the germline V gene (reference sequence). The CDR3 loop reads CSVGGSERYTF. Written as DNA, the CDR3 is TGCAGTGTTGGGGGGTCTGAGAGGTACACCTTC.

This clone has only one observation. The gene calls are TRBV18 and TRBJ1-1; unclear D gene. This CDR3 comprises 14 residues. V lost 0 bases, J lost 4 bases, and 9 bases lay in between. Germline V gene lookup returns CDR1 KGHSH and CDR2 LQKENI. CDR3 in amino acids: CASSPPGFGTEAFF. The CDR3 bases are TGTGCCAGCTCACCACCCGGGTTTGGCACTGAAGCTTTCTTT.

This clone was recorded once. The CDR3 DNA reads as TGTGCCAGCAGCCGGCGGTCCTCGAGCTCCTACGAGCAGTACTTC. Translating it yields CASSRRSSSSYEQYF. The chain couples TRBV6-4 to TRBJ2-7; D gene ambiguous. The length of the CDR3 is 15 residues. Deletions cut 6 bases from V and 0 bases from J, with 15 bases between. CDR1 is MRHNA, CDR2 SNTAGT, per germline.

This clone was recorded only once. The chain joins TRBV4-2 to TRBJ2-1, with 7 positions matching TRBD2. This CDR3 is built from 17 residues. The germline CDR1 and CDR2 sequences are LGHNA and YNFKEQ. Losses at the gene ends were 0 bases for V and 3 bases for J; bases not matched to a gene: 8. The CDR3 DNA is TGTGCCAGCAGCCAAGATCAGGCTAGCGGCTACTACAATGAGCAGTTCTTC. The encoded protein is CASSQDQASGYYNEQFF.

Only one count was recorded for this clone. DNA for the CDR3: TGTGCCACCAGTCGCCTAGGTGGGGCGAGCTCCTACGAGCAGTACTTC. Its protein product is CATSRLGGASSYEQYF. The chain uses TRBV15 and TRBJ2-7; tentative D call: TRBD1 (5 bases). Trimming left V 6 bases short and J 0 bases short, with 18 bases between. The CDR3 has 16 residues. From germline, CDR1 is LNHNV and CDR2 YYDKDF (reference sequence).

The chain joins TRBV2 to TRBJ2-3; 14 bases align to TRBD2. CDR1 SNHLY and CDR2 FYNNEI come from the germline V gene. The CDR3 is 17 amino acids. V lost 4 bases, J lost 8 bases, and 11 bases stayed unmatched. Here the CDR3 reads CASSGWGLAGERSTQYF. The DNA for the CDR3 is TGTGCCAGCAGTGGATGGGGACTAGCGGGGGAGAGGAGTACGCAGTATTTT.

J is TRBJ2-7 and V is TRBV5-4, with D perhaps matching TRBD2 (6 bases). This CDR3 is built from 15 residues. The germline gives CDR1 SGHNT, CDR2 YYREEE (reference sequence). V shed 2 bases and J shed 0 bases, with 12 bases lying between them. DNA for the CDR3: TGTGCCAGCAGCTTTCGGAGGGGATCCTCCTACGAGCAGTACTTC. Its protein product is CASSFRRGSSYEQYF.

V usage is TRBV6-6 and J usage is TRBJ2-7; the match to TRBD1 covers 10 bases. The CDR3 length is 14 residues. V dropped 11 bases and J dropped 0; count of bases not matched to a gene: 7. Per the germline V gene, CDR1 is MNHNY and CDR2 is SVGAGI (reference sequence). DNA of the CDR3: TGTGCCTCCCAGGACAGGGGGTCCTCCTACGAGCAGTACTTC. Translated, it gives CASQDRGSSYEQYF.

The chain couples TRBV6-2 or TRBV6-3 to TRBJ1-3; 8 bases fit TRBD1. The ends lost 5 bases at V and 0 bases at J; junction bases unmatched: 6. This CDR3 is built from 16 residues. Germline CDR1 is MNHEY and CDR2 is SVGEGT. The CDR3 DNA follows: TGTGCCAGCAGTCGACGGACAGGGAGCTCTGGAAACACCATATATTTT. Its translation: CASSRRTGSSGNTIYF.

The chain recombines TRBV3-1 (or the pseudogene TRBV3-2) with TRBJ2-1; D may be TRBD2 (6 bases). The CDR3 length is 14 residues. Germline CDR1 and CDR2: LGHDT and YNNKEL (reference sequence). The V and J ends lost 4 bases and 3 bases respectively, with 10 bases between them. The CDR3 nucleotides are TGTGCCAGCAGCCCAGGAGGGCGCTACAATGAGCAGTTCTTC. Its translation: CASSPGGRYNEQFF.

CDR3 region: CASRPGGSSYGYTF. CDR3 nucleotide sequence: TGTGCCAGTAGGCCAGGGGGAAGTAGCTATGGCTACACCTTC. The chain uses TRBV19 and TRBJ1-2; 7 nucleotides match TRBD1. With 6 bases clipped from V and 4 bases from J, the junction kept 8 bases outside the gene matches. This CDR3 has 14 residues. Germline CDR1 reads LNHDA; CDR2 reads SQIVND (reference sequence).

The chain joins TRBV19 to TRBJ2-7; 8 nucleotides match TRBD1. With V trimmed by 1 base and J by 6 bases, 5 bases remained unmatched. Germline V gene data show CDR1 as LNHDA and CDR2 as SQIVND (reference sequence). The CDR3 sequence is 14 residues long. This CDR3 reads CASSIGTGMGEQYF. Written as DNA, the CDR3 is TGTGCCAGTAGTATAGGGACAGGGATGGGCGAGCAGTACTTC.